Listed here are 8 T cell receptor beta chains from one sample, sequenced in a study of T cells in Graves' hyperthyroidism and ophthalmopathy. Amplification yielded TCR beta CDR3 regions, with RNA transcripts as the source. A first-round RT-PCR of the TCR CDR3 used the HTBI primer set. TCRdb reprocessed the multiplex PCR reads via MiXCR and lists one record per CDR3 protein. The data show about 290,000 distinct CDR3 sequences, roughly 13% seen once. Sequenced sample: blood. These TCRs come from a middle-aged woman with Graves' hyperthyroidism.

The chain combines TRBV25-1 with TRBJ1-3, with unresolved D. The CDR3 spans 13 residues. Trimming took 6 bases from V and 0 from J, leaving 6 bases between them. Germline loops: CDR1 MGHDK, CDR2 SYGVNS. The CDR3 spells CASSLFSGNTIYF. The CDR3 DNA reads as TGTGCCAGCAGCCTCTTCTCTGGAAACACCATATATTTT.

The J gene is TRBJ1-6, the V gene TRBV6-2 or TRBV6-3, with D possibly TRBD1 on 6 matching bases. Per germline, CDR1 MNHEY and CDR2 SVGEGT. The CDR3 is 12 residues long. V was shortened by 6 bases and J by 14 bases, with 14 bases between the two germline ends. CDR3 sequence reads: CASSYREGALHF. CDR3 in DNA: TGTGCCAGCAGCTACAGGGAAGGAGCCCTCCACTTT.

This clonotype has a count of ten or more. This sequence joins TRBV6-1 and TRBJ2-7; D is possibly TRBD2 (6 bases). The CDR3 is made up of 15 amino acids. The V end was cut by 7 bases, the J end by 7 bases, with 23 bases between. CDR1 MNHNS and CDR2 SASEGT come from the germline V gene. CDR3 residues: CASNRRGTGVGEQYF. The DNA for the CDR3 is TGTGCCAGCAACAGGAGGGGAACGGGAGTGGGGGAGCAGTACTTC.

This chain connects TRBV7-9 to TRBJ1-1, with D unclear. The CDR3 totals 16 residues. Germline assignment: CDR1 SEHNR and CDR2 FQNEAQ (reference sequence). The ends were cut back, 1 base at V and 1 base at J, with 13 bases in the middle. The CDR3 DNA is TGTGCCAGCAGCTTAGGAGGTACCTTTTCGAACACTGAAGCTTTCTTT. It codes for CASSLGGTFSNTEAFF. Variable domain in full (rest from reference TRBV7-9 and TRBJ1-1): DTGVSQNPRHKITKRGQNVTFRCDPISEHNRLYWYRQTLGQGPEFLTYFQNEAQLEKSRLLSDRFSAERPKGSFSTLEIQRTEQGDSAMYLCASSLGGTFSNTEAFFGQGTRLTVV.

The rearrangement uses TRBV14 and TRBJ1-3; tentative D call: TRBD1 (5 bases). The ends were cut back, 4 bases at V and 0 bases at J, with 10 bases in the middle. Germline CDR1 and CDR2: SGHDN and FVKESK. CDR3 length: 15 amino acids. The CDR3 DNA reads as TGTGCCAGCAGCCCCAGGGCGAACTCTGGAAACACCATATATTTT. The encoded protein is CASSPRANSGNTIYF.

Many counts were recorded for this clonotype. V gene TRBV12-3 or TRBV12-4 combines with J gene TRBJ2-3, with TRBD2 as a possible D gene (6 bases). The V end lost 2 bases, the J end lost 1 base, and 10 bases lay between the germline ends. The CDR3 consists of 15 residues. The DNA of the CDR3 is TGTGCCAGCAGTTTACTCGGAGGGGGCACAGATACGCAGTATTTT. Its protein is CASSLLGGGTDTQYF.

Ten or more counts support this clonotype. The CDR3 sequence: CASSLGISSTDTQYF. DNA of the CDR3: TGTGCCAGCAGCTTGGGAATTTCTAGCACAGATACGCAGTATTTT. The V call is TRBV5-5, the J call TRBJ2-3, with no clear D. Per the germline V gene, CDR1 is SGHKS and CDR2 is YYEKEE (reference sequence). Between the trimmed V and J ends, which lost 0 bases and 0 bases, there was a span of 8 bases. There are 15 residues in the CDR3.

There are many counts of this clonotype. The genes are TRBV5-5 and TRBJ1-1, with 9 bases that match TRBD1. The J segment lost 4 bases and the V segment lost 4 bases, leaving 8 bases of the junction unmatched. CDR3 length: 15 amino acids. Germline V gene lookup returns CDR1 SGHKS and CDR2 YYEKEE (reference sequence). CDR3 loop: CASSPEGTGSTEAFF. In DNA, the CDR3 is TGTGCCAGCAGCCCGGAGGGGACAGGGAGCACTGAAGCTTTCTTT.